The 6 T cell receptor beta chains below were found in one sample sequenced in a study of T cells in Graves' hyperthyroidism and ophthalmopathy. Using RNA transcripts as the source, TCR beta CDR3 regions were amplified. The primer set for the first-round RT-PCR of the TCR CDR3 was HTBI. TCRdb itself ran the multiplex PCR reads through MiXCR, one entry per CDR3 protein. The sample carries nearly 600,000 distinct CDR3 sequences, roughly 14% recorded once. The sequenced sample was blood. These receptors all stem from a young woman with Graves' hyperthyroidism that later progressed to Graves' ophthalmopathy.

This clonotype was seen repeatedly, ten times or more. The J gene is TRBJ1-3, the V gene TRBV7-2, with a possible D match to TRBD1 (6 bases). V was trimmed by 2 bases and J by 0 bases, leaving 11 bases between them. The length of the CDR3 is 16 residues. Germline CDR1 reads SGHTA; CDR2 reads FQGNSA. The CDR3 DNA is TGTGCCAGCAGCTTAAACAGGGTCCTCTCTGGAAACACCATATATTTT. Its translation: CASSLNRVLSGNTIYF.

This clonotype occurred many times. This sequence joins TRBV30 and TRBJ2-7; D uncertain. CDR3 size: 15 residues. The germline V gene has CDR1 GTSNPN and CDR2 SVGIG (reference sequence). Deletions cut 4 bases from V and 2 bases from J, with 18 bases between. The CDR3 reads CAWTPTLTNAYEQYF. In DNA, the CDR3 is TGTGCCTGGACCCCAACACTTACGAACGCCTACGAGCAGTACTTC.

This clonotype was counted between two and nine times. This chain connects TRBV14 to TRBJ1-4; the D is unclear. This CDR3 spans 19 amino acids. The germline CDR1 and CDR2 sequences are SGHDN and FVKESK. Trimming stripped 0 bases from V and 2 bases from J, with 19 bases between. The CDR3 coding sequence is TGTGCCAGCAGCCAAGATCCCTGGGTCCTTGAGAAGACTAATGAAAAACTGTTTTTT. The encoded protein is CASSQDPWVLEKTNEKLFF.

At least ten counts were recorded for this clonotype. The chain joins TRBV7-9 to TRBJ2-7; possibly TRBD1 for D (6 bases). The CDR3 runs to 17 residues. V shed 0 bases and J shed 0 bases, with 15 bases lying between them. Germline CDR1 reads SEHNR; CDR2 reads FQNEAQ (reference sequence). The DNA of the CDR3 is TGTGCCAGCAGCTTAGCGGGCTTGCAGGGGAGCTCCTACGAGCAGTACTTC. Protein sequence: CASSLAGLQGSSYEQYF.

This clonotype was picked up many times. The chain recombines TRBV6-1 with TRBJ2-7; a possible D gene is TRBD2 (6 bases). Trimming stripped 7 bases from V and 6 bases from J, with 10 bases between. CDR1 is MNHNS, CDR2 SASEGT, per germline. This CDR3 spans 11 amino acids. CDR3 DNA: TGTGCCAGCACCCACGGGGGCGAGCAGTACTTC. This gives the protein CASTHGGEQYF.

This clonotype was counted many times. The chain links TRBV27 to TRBJ1-2, with D uncertain. The CDR3 loop spans 18 amino acids. V dropped 7 bases and J dropped 3 bases, with 27 bases sitting between them. Germline V gene lookup returns CDR1 MNHEY and CDR2 SMNVEV (reference sequence). The CDR3 region has the DNA TGTGCCAGCACCCCACGGGGAACAGCCCAAGCCCCCGACTATGGCTACACCTTC. Translated, it gives CASTPRGTAQAPDYGYTF.